Each of the 13 T cell receptor beta chains below was sequenced from the same sample in a study of T cells in Graves' hyperthyroidism and ophthalmopathy. TCR beta CDR3 sequences were amplified from RNA transcripts. HTBI primers were used for first-round RT-PCR of the TCR CDR3. TCRdb used MiXCR to reprocess the multiplex PCR reads, holding one entry per CDR3 protein. The data hold about 400,000 distinct CDR3 sequences, with about an eighth observed a single time. Sequencing used blood. The receptors here all came from a man aged 50 to 60 with Graves' ophthalmopathy.

This clonotype has at least ten counts. This chain connects TRBV18 to TRBJ1-2, with a tentative D call TRBD1 (6 bases). The CDR3 contains 15 residues. Germline V lookup: CDR1 KGHSH, CDR2 LQKENI. V gave up 0 bases and J gave up 2 bases, with 10 bases separating them. The CDR3 region is CASSPPTTGNYGYTF. The CDR3 DNA follows: TGTGCCAGCTCACCACCTACGACAGGCAACTATGGCTACACCTTC.

This clonotype was recorded at least ten times. The chain is built from TRBV7-8 and TRBJ2-3; tentatively, D is TRBD1 (5 bases). CDR3 size: 14 residues. The V and J ends lost 5 bases and 2 bases respectively, with 11 bases between them. Germline values: CDR1 SGHVS, CDR2 FQNEAQ. CDR3 amino acids: CASSQRQITDTQYF. CDR3 nucleotide sequence: TGTGCCAGCAGCCAGCGACAGATCACAGATACGCAGTATTTT.

This clonotype was observed a few times. The V and J genes are TRBV11-2 and TRBJ1-4; D ambiguous. V was cut by 0 bases and J by 5 bases, with 10 bases left in between. Germline lookup yields CDR1 SGHAT and CDR2 FQNNGV. This CDR3 comprises 15 residues. CDR3 bases: TGTGCCAGCAGCTTAGACTCTGTCACAAATGAAAAACTGTTTTTT. Its protein is CASSLDSVTNEKLFF.

The chain employs TRBV19 and TRBJ1-1, with D possibly being TRBD1 (6 bases). The CDR3 spans 11 residues. Trimming removed 9 bases from V and 9 bases from J, with 14 bases in between. Germline values: CDR1 LNHDA, CDR2 SQIVND (reference sequence). The CDR3 is CASLGTFQAFF. The DNA for the CDR3 is TGTGCCAGCCTCGGGACATTTCAAGCTTTCTTT.

This clonotype showed up many times. CDR3 amino acids: CASSLSRGTGRNTEAFF. For the CDR3, the DNA is TGTGCCAGCAGCTTAAGTCGGGGGACAGGGAGGAACACTGAAGCTTTCTTT. This rearrangement joins TRBV7-8 to TRBJ1-1; 9 nucleotides agree with TRBD1. Germline values: CDR1 SGHVS, CDR2 FQNEAQ. This CDR3 spans 17 amino acids. After removal of 2 bases from V and 1 base from J, the junction contained 8 bases not matched to a gene. Supplemented by reference TRBV7-8 and TRBJ1-1, the full variable domain reads GAGVSQSPRYKVAKRGQDVALRCDPISGHVSLFWYQQALGQGPEFLTYFQNEAQLDKSGLPSDRFFAERPEGSVSTLKIQRTQQEDSAVYLCASSLSRGTGRNTEAFFGQGTRLTVV.

This clonotype was seen only a few times. The gene calls are TRBV5-1 and TRBJ1-3, with 7 bases identical to TRBD1. This CDR3 has 15 amino acids. The germline V gene encodes CDR1 SGHRS and CDR2 YFSETQ. The ends lost 1 base at V and 3 bases at J; junction bases unmatched: 4. In nucleotides, the CDR3 is TGCGCCAGCAGCTTGCTCACAGGGGTTGGAAACACCATATATTTT. Translating it yields CASSLLTGVGNTIYF.

This clonotype appeared many times. The chain uses TRBV11-2 and TRBJ2-5, with D possibly TRBD1 on 6 matching bases. Trimming removed 5 bases from V and 5 bases from J, with 18 bases in between. The CDR3 loop spans 15 amino acids. Germline loops: CDR1 SGHAT, CDR2 FQNNGV. This CDR3 reads CASSLMMGQGETQYF. CDR3 in DNA: TGTGCCAGCAGCCTGATGATGGGCCAGGGGGAGACCCAGTACTTC.

This clonotype was seen a handful of times. The CDR3 region is CATRGTGVGQPQHF. Here the CDR3 DNA reads TGTGCCACCCGTGGCACAGGGGTGGGTCAGCCCCAGCATTTT. The V gene is TRBV24-1, the J gene TRBJ1-5; 7 bases match TRBD1. This CDR3 comprises 14 residues. V was pared by 9 bases and J by 6 bases, with 10 bases of the junction left unmatched. Looked up from germline, CDR1 is KGHDR and CDR2 is SFDVKD.

This clonotype was counted only a few times. The chain combines TRBV4-1 with TRBJ1-6; the match to TRBD1 covers 9 bases. The CDR3 contains 15 residues. Losses at the gene ends were 4 bases for V and 7 bases for J; bases not matched to a gene: 5. Germline V gene lookup returns CDR1 MGHRA and CDR2 YSYEKL. CDR3 coding DNA: TGCGCCAGCAGCCTATGGACAGGGGAGAATTCACCCCTCCACTTT. It is translated as CASSLWTGENSPLHF.

This clonotype was counted many times. J is TRBJ2-3 and V is TRBV7-2, with a possible D match to TRBD2 (7 bases). CDR1 is SGHTA, CDR2 FQGNSA, per germline. Trimming shortened V by 4 bases and J by 6 bases, and 20 bases separated the two germline ends. The CDR3 length is 16 residues. CDR3 region: CASSSGGGKPSDTQYF. CDR3 bases: TGTGCCAGCAGCTCGGGGGGCGGGAAGCCTTCGGATACGCAGTATTTT.

This clonotype appeared many times. This chain joins TRBV7-8 and TRBJ2-1; TRBD2 agrees at 9 bases. J gave up 0 bases and V 6 bases, and 6 bases lay outside the gene matches. Germline CDR1 reads SGHVS; CDR2 reads FQNEAQ. CDR3 length: 16 amino acids. CDR3 sequence (DNA): TGTGCCAGCAGTGGAATAGCGGGAGTCTCCTACAATGAGCAGTTCTTC. Its protein product is CASSGIAGVSYNEQFF.

This clonotype was seen ten or more times. The gene calls are TRBV20-1 and TRBJ1-2; no clear D gene. This CDR3 is 11 amino acids long. Germline CDR1 reads DFQATT; CDR2 reads SNEGSKA (reference sequence). DNA of the CDR3: TGCAGCGCTCGCCGGGACTATGGCTACACCTTC. This encodes CSARRDYGYTF.

This clonotype was counted ten times or more. The chain is built from TRBV5-1 and TRBJ2-1; 9 bases agree with TRBD2. With 0 bases clipped from V and 9 bases from J, the junction kept 10 bases outside the gene matches. The CDR3 extends over 16 amino acids. In germline, CDR1 is SGHRS, CDR2 YFSETQ. CDR3 residues: CASSLALGGGVGEQFF. CDR3 coding DNA: TGCGCCAGCAGCTTGGCCCTTGGCGGGGGGGTCGGTGAGCAGTTCTTC.